A selection of T cell receptor beta chains follows, all from one sample in a study of kidney transplant recipient with SARS-CoV-2 infection. TCRdb re-analysed the reads in MiXCR, keeping a single row per CDR3 protein. The sample comprises under 250,000 distinct CDR3 sequences, 25% to 30% of which are singletons, and more than 6.5% rests with the top ten. Here the sequenced sample was a blood sample, taken at baseline and on roughly day 120 from a kidney transplant recipient. These receptors all stem from a male patient between 25 and 39 years old who had COVID-19 and was a kidney transplant recipient. The T cells may partly be graft donor cells. Both conserved end residues are part of each CDR3. D genes are given only for firm matches. For some rows the clone size is stated as once, few or many, or as a class when expanded; others skip it.

d_call: .; clone_size: many; j_call: TRBJ2-7; v_call: TRBV7-8; cdr3_nt: TGTGCCAGCAGCACGGGCACAAAACCCAACGAGCAGTACTTC; cdr3_aa: CASSTGTKPNEQYF
d_call: .; clone_size: many; j_call: TRBJ1-2; v_call: TRBV29-1; cdr3_nt: TGCAGCGTTGAAGTTGGGTTGCGGTATGGCTACACCTTC; cdr3_aa: CSVEVGLRYGYTF
d_call: .; clone_size: many; j_call: TRBJ1-4; v_call: TRBV12-3/TRBV12-4; cdr3_nt: TGTGCCAGCGGGGTCGGGAAACTGTTTTTT; cdr3_aa: CASGVGKLFF
d_call: .; clone_size: many; j_call: TRBJ2-7; v_call: TRBV6-5; cdr3_nt: TGTGCCAGCAGTTACTCCCCCGCCTACGAGCAGTACTTC; cdr3_aa: CASSYSPAYEQYF
d_call: .; clone_size: many; j_call: TRBJ1-2; v_call: TRBV3-1; cdr3_nt: TGTGCCAGCAGCGCGATTGGCACCCTTCGAAAGACCTATGGCTACACCTTC; cdr3_aa: CASSAIGTLRKTYGYTF
d_call: .; clone_size: many; j_call: TRBJ1-2; v_call: TRBV18; cdr3_nt: TGTGCCAGCTCACCATTCGGGGAGGACTATGGCTACACCTTC; cdr3_aa: CASSPFGEDYGYTF
d_call: .; clone_size: many; j_call: TRBJ1-3; v_call: TRBV18; cdr3_nt: TGTGCCAGCTCACCACCGGTAACAGGCTCTGGAAACACCATATATTTT; cdr3_aa: CASSPPVTGSGNTIYF
d_call: TRBD1; clone_size: many; j_call: TRBJ1-2; v_call: TRBV6-1; cdr3_nt: TGTGCCAGCAGTGCACCGACAGGGACGGAGTATGGCTACACCTTC; cdr3_aa: CASSAPTGTEYGYTF
d_call: .; clone_size: many; j_call: TRBJ1-1; v_call: TRBV3-1; cdr3_nt: TGTGCCAGCAGCCAAACAACAGGGAACACTGAAGCTTTCTTT; cdr3_aa: CASSQTTGNTEAFF
d_call: TRBD2; clone_size: many; j_call: TRBJ2-1; v_call: TRBV27; cdr3_nt: TGTGCCAGCAGTCTGCGACCGGGGGGACTAGCCCCCAGGGAGCAGTTCTTC; cdr3_aa: CASSLRPGGLAPREQFF
d_call: .; clone_size: few; j_call: TRBJ2-4; v_call: TRBV14; cdr3_nt: TGTGCCAGCAGCCAAGTAAAAAACATTCAGTACTTC; cdr3_aa: CASSQVKNIQYF
d_call: .; clone_size: once; j_call: TRBJ2-6; v_call: TRBV8-2; cdr3_nt: TGTGGCAAGGTTTGCAGTATAACACAAAGTCGGGCCAACGTCCTGACTTTC; cdr3_aa: CGKVCSITQSRANVLTF
d_call: .; clone_size: many; j_call: TRBJ1-5; v_call: TRBV12-3/TRBV12-4; cdr3_nt: TGTGCCAGCTTACCAGGACGCAACGATCAGCCCCAGCATTTT; cdr3_aa: CASLPGRNDQPQHF
d_call: TRBD1; clone_size: .; j_call: TRBJ2-5; v_call: TRBV29-1; cdr3_nt: TGCAGCGTTCGGACAGGGGATGAGACCCAGTACTTC; cdr3_aa: CSVRTGDETQYF
d_call: .; clone_size: many; j_call: TRBJ1-5; v_call: TRBV19; cdr3_nt: TGTGCCAGTAGTATCCAAGCGGGGCCCCAGCATTTT; cdr3_aa: CASSIQAGPQHF
d_call: TRBD2; clone_size: .; j_call: TRBJ2-3; v_call: TRBV2; cdr3_nt: TGTGCCAGCAGTAATGGACTAGCGGCTAGCACAGATACGCAGTATTTT; cdr3_aa: CASSNGLAASTDTQYF
d_call: TRBD1; clone_size: many; j_call: TRBJ2-1; v_call: TRBV15; cdr3_nt: TGTGCCACCAGCGAGCGACAGGGAGCCTACAATGAGCAGTTCTTC; cdr3_aa: CATSERQGAYNEQFF
d_call: .; clone_size: many; j_call: TRBJ2-3; v_call: TRBV12-3/TRBV12-4; cdr3_nt: TGTGCCAGCGGGCTAGCGACTACAGATACGCAGTATTTT; cdr3_aa: CASGLATTDTQYF
d_call: .; clone_size: many; j_call: TRBJ1-2; v_call: TRBV12-2; cdr3_nt: TGTGCAAGTCGCTTCTCCACGACTCCACGAAAGACCTATGGCTACACCTTC; cdr3_aa: CASRFSTTPRKTYGYTF
d_call: .; clone_size: many; j_call: TRBJ1-1; v_call: TRBV19; cdr3_nt: TGTGCCAGTAGTATTTCTAGGGGAGGCACTGAAGCTTTCTTT; cdr3_aa: CASSISRGGTEAFF
d_call: TRBD1; clone_size: many; j_call: TRBJ2-5; v_call: TRBV4-3; cdr3_nt: TGCGCCAGCAGCCAAAGCTTGTCCGGACAGGGCATGGAGACCCAGTACTTC; cdr3_aa: CASSQSLSGQGMETQYF
d_call: TRBD1; clone_size: .; j_call: TRBJ1-2; v_call: TRBV11-2; cdr3_nt: TGTGCCAGCAGCTCAGTGGGTCCCACAGGGGGCCGGCATGGCTACACCTTC; cdr3_aa: CASSSVGPTGGRHGYTF
d_call: .; clone_size: many; j_call: TRBJ2-3; v_call: TRBV20-1; cdr3_nt: TGCAGTGCGTGCCCCCAGACAGATACGCAGTATTTT; cdr3_aa: CSACPQTDTQYF
d_call: .; clone_size: many; j_call: TRBJ2-2; v_call: TRBV3-1; cdr3_nt: TGTGCCAGCAGCTCTGTGGCTCCCATTTCAGGCTTGACCGGGGAGCTGTTTTTT; cdr3_aa: CASSSVAPISGLTGELFF
d_call: TRBD1; clone_size: .; j_call: TRBJ2-1; v_call: TRBV25-1; cdr3_nt: TGTGCCAGCAGGAGACAGGGTTTTGACAATGAGCAGTTCTTC; cdr3_aa: CASRRQGFDNEQFF
d_call: .; clone_size: many; j_call: TRBJ1-6; v_call: TRBV4-2; cdr3_nt: TGTGCCAGCAGCCAAGAAATCCTGGGATTTCCCGAAAATTCACCCCTCCACTTT; cdr3_aa: CASSQEILGFPENSPLHF
d_call: .; clone_size: .; j_call: TRBJ1-2; v_call: TRBV5-5; cdr3_nt: TGTGCCAGCTGTAGACTTGTCTCGCGAAAGGCCTATGGCTACACCTTC; cdr3_aa: CASCRLVSRKAYGYTF
d_call: TRBD2; clone_size: .; j_call: TRBJ2-1; v_call: TRBV20-1; cdr3_nt: TGCAGTGCCGAGGGGACTAGCGACTACAATGAGCAGTTCTTC; cdr3_aa: CSAEGTSDYNEQFF
d_call: .; clone_size: .; j_call: TRBJ2-2; v_call: TRBV19; cdr3_nt: .; cdr3_aa: CAGSTSAGEGAGELFF